The 21 T cell receptor beta chains in this list originate from one sample, sequenced in a study of metastatic and nonmetastatic thyroid tumors. TCRdb re-called the PCR reads through MiXCR. The profile shows approximately 40,000 clones, approximately 28% of them singletons. No treatment of any kind had been given to any patient before thyroid surgery. Source material: blood. These receptors were taken from a male donor with papillary thyroid cancer or a benign thyroid nodule (not recorded which). Some clones in this sample may be carry-over from other donors' samples.

The chain employs TRBV20-1 and TRBJ2-3, with D possibly matching TRBD2 (6 bases). Germline CDR1 DFQATT, CDR2 SNEGSKA (reference sequence). Trimming cost V 6 bases and J 4 bases, with 20 bases left between them. There are 15 residues in the CDR3. CDR3: CSAGGRASEPDTQYF. The CDR3 DNA is TGCAGTGCCGGGGGTCGCGCCAGCGAGCCAGATACGCAGTATTTT.

In this sample, this clone turned up many times. The V and J genes are TRBV5-5 and TRBJ2-1, with 9 positions matching TRBD2. The germline CDR1 and CDR2 sequences are SGHKS and YYEKEE (reference sequence). The trim removed 8 bases at V and 6 bases at J, leaving 15 bases unmatched. CDR3 length equals 16 residues. The CDR3 sequence: CASKRTLAGESNEQFF. CDR3 sequence (DNA): TGTGCCAGTAAAAGAACACTAGCGGGCGAAAGCAATGAGCAGTTCTTC.

As regards this clone: Distinct nucleotide sequences in the sample also encode this CDR3. The chain recombines TRBV2 with TRBJ2-7, with D perhaps TRBD2 (7 bases). The germline CDR1 and CDR2 sequences are SNHLY and FYNNEI. The V end lost 7 bases, the J end lost 2 bases, and 24 bases lay between the germline ends. CDR3 length equals 17 residues. The CDR3 here is CASIRGGGGLSTYEQYF. In DNA, the CDR3 is TGTGCCAGCATCCGAGGTGGGGGGGGCCTATCCACCTACGAGCAGTACTTC.

This clone was seen a few times. This same CDR3 is encoded by further DNA sequences in the sample. The chain links TRBV28 to TRBJ1-1, with 8 bases lining up with TRBD1. The CDR3 extends over 15 amino acids. With 6 bases clipped from V and 5 bases from J, the junction kept 11 bases outside the gene matches. Looked up from germline, CDR1 is MDHEN and CDR2 is SYDVKM. CDR3 sequence reads: CASRPAGTGGTEAFF. CDR3 bases: TGTGCCAGCAGACCAGCCGGTACAGGGGGTACTGAAGCTTTCTTT. Supplemented by reference TRBV28 and TRBJ1-1, the full variable domain reads DVKVTQSSRYLVKRTGEKVFLECVQDMDHENMFWYRQDPGLGLRLIYFSYDVKMKEKGDIPEGYSVSREKKERFSLILESASTNQTSMYLCASRPAGTGGTEAFFGQGTRLTVV.

This clone was observed many times. Other DNA sequences in the same sample also yield this CDR3. The V and J genes are TRBV20-1 and TRBJ1-5, with 9 bases identical to TRBD1. With 5 bases clipped from V and 7 bases from J, the junction kept 12 bases outside the gene matches. Looked up from germline, CDR1 is DFQATT and CDR2 is SNEGSKA (reference sequence). The CDR3 loop spans 15 amino acids. The CDR3 loop reads CSARRPGTGNQPQHF. CDR3 nucleotides: TGCAGTGCTCGACGTCCCGGGACAGGGAACCAGCCCCAGCATTTT.

The rearrangement uses TRBV20-1 and TRBJ2-3; D is ambiguous. The germline CDR1 and CDR2 sequences are DFQATT and SNEGSKA (reference sequence). The CDR3 extends over 16 amino acids. V gave up 3 bases and J gave up 2 bases, with 18 bases separating them. The CDR3 loop reads CSASSTHIILTDTQYF. The CDR3, as DNA: TGCAGTGCTAGTTCAACACACATCATACTCACAGATACGCAGTATTTT.

This clone was counted many times. A read error is possible here, since a much larger clone lies one base away. The chain has TRBV5-1 and TRBJ2-2; 7 bases align to TRBD1. The CDR3 extends over 16 amino acids. The V gene end was trimmed by 5 bases and the J gene end by 0 bases; junction bases not matched to a gene: 7. The V gene's germline CDR1 is SGHRS and CDR2 YFSETQ. The CDR3 spells CASSPGQNPNTGELFF. DNA for the CDR3: TGCGCCAGCAGTCCGGGACAGAACCCGAACACCGGGGAGCTGTTTTTT.

There are a few counts of this clone. The chain joins TRBV6-1 to TRBJ1-5, with TRBD1 as a possible D gene (6 bases). V lost 8 bases and J 4 bases, leaving 15 bases between the germline ends. The CDR3 length is 14 residues. The germline V gene has CDR1 MNHNS and CDR2 SASEGT. CDR3: CASGRDTENQPQHF. The CDR3 nucleotides read TGTGCCAGCGGGCGGGACACAGAAAATCAGCCCCAGCATTTT.

Many counts were recorded for this clone. The chain uses TRBV30 and TRBJ1-4; D not resolved. The CDR3 covers 16 residues. Germline V gives CDR1 GTSNPN, CDR2 SVGIG (reference sequence). The germline V and J ends were trimmed by 0 bases and 4 bases, with 15 bases remaining between them. CDR3 coding DNA: TGTGCCTGGAGTGTAGGCGCCCCGAAGGGTAATGAAAAACTGTTTTTT. This encodes CAWSVGAPKGNEKLFF.

This clone was recorded a few times. At one end the junction does not follow the germline gene, possibly because of a read error. The rearrangement links TRBV28 to TRBJ1-2; TRBD1 might be the D (5 bases). Germline V gene data show CDR1 as MDHEN and CDR2 as SYDVKM. The CDR3 consists of 14 residues. This chain's CDR3 is CASILPPQGNCYTF. As DNA, the CDR3 is TGTGCCAGCATTTTACCCCCTCAGGGTAATTGCTACACCTTC.

This clone is classed as medium-sized. The rearrangement uses TRBV28 and TRBJ2-7; TRBD2 matches 9 bases. Unmatched junction bases numbered 10, after V lost 5 bases and J lost 2 bases. This CDR3 region has 16 residues. CDR1 is MDHEN, CDR2 SYDVKM, per germline. CDR3 region: CASSLTLAGTTYEQYF. CDR3 bases: TGTGCCAGCAGTCTGACTCTAGCGGGGACCACCTACGAGCAGTACTTC.

This chain links TRBV5-1 with TRBJ2-5; no clear D. The CDR3 is made up of 14 amino acids. Trimming stripped 0 bases from V and 2 bases from J, with 8 bases between. Germline V gene lookup returns CDR1 SGHRS and CDR2 YFSETQ. The CDR3 reads CASSLAINQETQYF. CDR3 nucleotides: TGCGCCAGCAGCTTGGCTATCAATCAAGAGACCCAGTACTTC.

V is TRBV25-1 and J is TRBJ1-3; D call uncertain. The CDR3 loop spans 13 amino acids. Trimming stripped 5 bases from V and 0 bases from J, with 5 bases between. CDR1 is MGHDK and CDR2 is SYGVNS in the germline V gene. CDR3 sequence: CASSPYSGNTIYF. The CDR3 DNA is TGTGCCAGCAGTCCCTACTCTGGAAACACCATATATTTT.

V gene TRBV11-1 combines with J gene TRBJ2-6, with D possibly TRBD1 on 5 matching bases. Deletions cut 3 bases from V and 0 bases from J, with 12 bases between. This CDR3 spans 17 amino acids. The germline V gene has CDR1 SGHAT and CDR2 FQDESV (reference sequence). CDR3 bases: TGTGCCAGCAGCTTTGATCGACAGATCTCTGGGGCCAACGTCCTGACTTTC. This sequence encodes CASSFDRQISGANVLTF.

The CDR3 region is CASSLKGDRGLGTDTQYF. The DNA for the CDR3 is TGTGCCAGCAGCTTAAAGGGGGACAGGGGGCTTGGCACAGATACGCAGTATTTT. V gene TRBV7-3 combines with J gene TRBJ2-3, with 12 bases aligning to TRBD1. The CDR3 loop spans 18 amino acids. V trimming: 1 base; J trimming: 1 base; junction bases outside the gene matches: 6. CDR1 is SGHTA, CDR2 FQGTGA, per germline.

This clone was seen many times. The chain recombines TRBV3-1 with TRBJ1-2; possibly TRBD1 for D (5 bases). The CDR3 runs to 14 residues. V was shortened by 1 base and J by 8 bases, with 14 bases between the two germline ends. CDR1 and CDR2 from the germline V gene are LGHDT and YNNKEL (reference sequence). The CDR3 DNA sequence: TGTGCCAGCAGCCAAGCTGTTCTGGGGGAAGGCTACACCTTC. Translated, it gives CASSQAVLGEGYTF.

Many counts were recorded for this clone. The chain recombines TRBV5-5 with TRBJ1-4; TRBD1 might be the D (5 bases). There are 14 residues in the CDR3. V was cut by 2 bases and J by 8 bases, with 13 bases left in between. The V gene's germline CDR1 is SGHKS and CDR2 YYEKEE (reference sequence). CDR3 residues: CASSFQGSREKLFF. The CDR3 nucleotides read TGTGCCAGCAGCTTTCAGGGTAGTCGGGAAAAACTGTTTTTT.

This clone showed up just once. One end of the junction is discordant with germline, which a read error may explain. V usage is TRBV13 and J usage is TRBJ1-5; 8 nucleotides match TRBD1. The CDR3 consists of 14 residues. Looked up from germline, CDR1 is PRHDT and CDR2 is FYEKMQ (reference sequence). The CDR3 region has the DNA TGTGCCGGCAGCTTAGGACAGGGAGATCAGCCCCAGCATTTT. Amino acid sequence: CAGSLGQGDQPQHF.

Within the sample, this clone is medium-sized (0.01 to 0.1%). The chain uses TRBV11-2 and TRBJ2-7; a possible D gene is TRBD2 (5 bases). The V end lost 0 bases, the J end lost 1 base, and 13 bases lay between the germline ends. Germline V gene data show CDR1 as SGHAT and CDR2 as FQNNGV. The CDR3 runs 16 residues. The CDR3 here is CASSLELVAGSYEQYF. The CDR3 DNA is TGTGCCAGCAGCTTAGAACTAGTAGCCGGTTCCTACGAGCAGTACTTC.

This clone came up a few times. The CDR3 bases are TGTGCCAGCAGTTATGGACCCTTGAGGACTGAAGCTTTCTTT. Protein: CASSYGPLRTEAFF. The V call is TRBV6-6, the J call TRBJ1-1; D not resolved. The CDR3 contains 14 residues. Germline V gives CDR1 MNHNY, CDR2 SVGAGI (reference sequence). V lost 3 bases and J lost 5, with 13 bases in between.

J is TRBJ2-2 and V is TRBV7-8, with 10 bases fitting TRBD2. This CDR3 has 17 residues. V dropped 1 base and J dropped 0; count of bases not matched to a gene: 2. Germline values: CDR1 SGHVS, CDR2 FQNEAQ. The DNA for the CDR3 is TGTGCCAGCAGCTTAGAGCGGGGGGGCGCGAACACCGGGGAGCTGTTTTTT. Protein: CASSLERGGANTGELFF.